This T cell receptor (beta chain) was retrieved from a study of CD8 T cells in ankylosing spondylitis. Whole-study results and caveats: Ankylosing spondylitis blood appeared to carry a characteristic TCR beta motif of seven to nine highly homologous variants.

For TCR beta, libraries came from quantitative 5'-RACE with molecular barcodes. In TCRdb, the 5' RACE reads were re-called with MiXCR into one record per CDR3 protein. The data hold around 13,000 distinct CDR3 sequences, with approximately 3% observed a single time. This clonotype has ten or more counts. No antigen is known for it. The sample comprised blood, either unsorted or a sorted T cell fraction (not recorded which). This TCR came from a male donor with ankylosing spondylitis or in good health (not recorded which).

The CDR3 sequence: CASSINYNYGYTF. CDR3 nucleotides: TGTGCCAGCAGCATAAACTATAACTATGGCTACACCTTC. This sequence joins TRBV9 and TRBJ1-2; no reliable D call. Trimming cost V 4 bases and J 1 base, with 8 bases left between them. CDR3 length: 13 residues. The germline V gene encodes CDR1 SGDLS and CDR2 YYNGEE.